The clone carrying this T cell receptor (beta chain) has just one count. With 4 bases removed from V and 2 bases from J, the gap between germline ends came to 16 bases. Germline V CDR1 and CDR2: SGDLS, YYNGEE. The CDR3 sequence is 16 residues long. In the authors' workflow: Reference gene primer amplification gave nucleated cell count estimates. TCRdb's table, derived via immunoSEQ multiplex PCR, lists solely in-frame clones and lacks some. The V and J calls and the clone size are those of that table, but D and trimming were determined from the DNA. The table records some 60,000 clones, about 91% of them present only once. The data belong to a study of blood T cell repertoires in COVID-19. For the study at large: COVID-19 samples, acute and convalescent, were from the United States, Italy and Spain. PBMCs, B-cell-depleted T cells, or T cells were the source of the cDNA or gDNA that made up the material.

The chain is built from TRBV9 and TRBJ1-5; D is unclear. The sample was peripheral blood. The TCR was taken from a man in his sixties with acute or convalescent COVID-19. The CDR3 coding sequence is TGTGCCAGCAGCTCATATCAGGCATATGGCAATCAGCCCCAGCATTTT. Protein product: CASSSYQAYGNQPQHF. Based on the CDR3 plus reference TRBV9 and TRBJ1-5, the full variable domain is DSGVTQTPKHLITATGQRVTLRCSPRSGDLSVYWYQQSLDQGLQFLIQYYNGEERAKGNILERFSAQQFPDLHSELNLSSLELGDSALYFCASSSYQAYGNQPQHFGDGTRLSIL.